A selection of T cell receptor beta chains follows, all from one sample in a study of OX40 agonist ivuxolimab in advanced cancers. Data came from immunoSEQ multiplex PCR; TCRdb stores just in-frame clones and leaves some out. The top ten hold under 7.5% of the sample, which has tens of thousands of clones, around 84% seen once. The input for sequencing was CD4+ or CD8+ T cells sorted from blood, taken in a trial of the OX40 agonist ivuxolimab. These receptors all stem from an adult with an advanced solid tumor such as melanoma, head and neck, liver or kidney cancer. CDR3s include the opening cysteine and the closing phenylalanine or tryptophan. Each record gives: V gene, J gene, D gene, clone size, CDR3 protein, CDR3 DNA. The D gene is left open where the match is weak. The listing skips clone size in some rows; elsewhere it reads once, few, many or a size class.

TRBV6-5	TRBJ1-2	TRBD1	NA	CASSNPRDRVYGYTF	TGTGCCAGCAGCAACCCCCGGGACAGGGTCTATGGCTACACCTTC
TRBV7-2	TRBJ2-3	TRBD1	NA	CASSLQPGTGSDTQYF	TGTGCCAGCAGCTTACAACCCGGGACAGGGTCAGATACGCAGTATTTT
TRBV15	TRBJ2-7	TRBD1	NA	CATSRGQPAVEQYF	TGTGCCACCAGCAGGGGACAGCCGGCAGTCGAGCAGTACTTC
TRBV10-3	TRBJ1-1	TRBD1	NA	CAIRDRPNTEAFF	TGTGCCATCAGGGACAGGCCGAACACTGAAGCTTTCTTT
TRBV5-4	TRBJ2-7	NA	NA	CASSLAPGDLREQYF	TGTGCCAGCAGCTTGGCACCGGGGGATCTCCGGGAGCAGTACTTC
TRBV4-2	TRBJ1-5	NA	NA	CASSPTGLQDPPQHF	TGTGCCAGCAGCCCCACCGGGCTACAGGACCCGCCCCAGCATTTT
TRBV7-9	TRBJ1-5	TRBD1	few	CASSRTGNQPQHF	TGTGCCAGCAGCCGGACAGGAAATCAGCCCCAGCATTTT
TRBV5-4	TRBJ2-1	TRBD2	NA	CASSSSGGGRSNNEQFF	TGTGCCAGCAGCTCTTCTGGGGGAGGGCGTAGTAACAATGAGCAGTTCTTC
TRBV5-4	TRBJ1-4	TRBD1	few	CASSSDRGVHEKLFF	TGTGCCAGCAGTTCCGACAGGGGGGTCCATGAAAAACTGTTTTTT
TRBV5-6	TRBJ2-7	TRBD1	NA	CASSFTGTGYEQYF	TGTGCCAGCAGCTTCACCGGGACAGGCTACGAGCAGTACTTC
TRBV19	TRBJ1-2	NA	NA	CASSPRRVAGVNYGYTF	TGTGCCAGTAGTCCACGAAGGGTAGCAGGGGTCAACTATGGCTACACCTTC
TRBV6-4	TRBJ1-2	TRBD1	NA	CASSDPTGRGYTF	TGTGCCAGCAGTGATCCGACAGGGCGCGGCTACACCTTC
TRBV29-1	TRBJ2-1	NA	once	CSVGRQGDEQFF	TGCAGCGTTGGACGCCAGGGTGATGAGCAGTTCTTC
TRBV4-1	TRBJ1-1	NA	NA	CASSPVLRKGYTEAFF	TGCGCCAGCAGTCCAGTCCTACGGAAGGGATACACTGAAGCTTTCTTT
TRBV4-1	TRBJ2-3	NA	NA	CASSQDIQETDTQYF	TGCGCCAGCAGCCAAGATATCCAGGAGACAGATACGCAGTATTTT
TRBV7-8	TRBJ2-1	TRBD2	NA	CASLPYSASGYNEQFF	TGTGCCAGCTTACCCTACTCGGCTAGCGGATACAATGAGCAGTTCTTC
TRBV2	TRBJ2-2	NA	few	CASMRGLSSGELFF	TGTGCCAGCATGAGGGGGTTGTCGTCAGGGGAGCTGTTTTTT
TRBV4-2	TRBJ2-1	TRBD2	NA	CASSQGASGSSYNEQFF	TGTGCCAGCAGTCAGGGGGCTAGCGGGAGCTCCTACAATGAGCAGTTCTTC
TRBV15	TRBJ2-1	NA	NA	CATTIDRSYYNEQFF	TGTGCCACTACCATTGACAGGAGCTACTACAATGAGCAGTTCTTC
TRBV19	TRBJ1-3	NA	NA	CASTLRGRNSGNTIYF	TGTGCCAGTACCCTGAGGGGCAGGAACTCTGGAAACACCATATATTTT
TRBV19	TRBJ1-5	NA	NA	CAELTKAGRNQPQHF	TGTGCCGAACTTACGAAGGCAGGGAGAAATCAGCCCCAGCATTTT
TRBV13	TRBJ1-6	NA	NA	CASSSGAPNSPLHF	TGTGCCAGCAGCTCCGGGGCTCCGAATTCACCCCTCCACTTT
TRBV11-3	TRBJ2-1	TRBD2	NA	CASSLAGGRQFF	TGTGCCAGCAGCCTAGCGGGGGGGCGGCAGTTCTTC
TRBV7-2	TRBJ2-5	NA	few	CASSLAKTQYF	TGTGCCAGCAGCTTAGCGAAGACCCAGTACTTC
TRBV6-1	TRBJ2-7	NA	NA	CASSTGASYEQYF	TGTGCCAGCAGCACGGGGGCCTCCTACGAGCAGTACTTC
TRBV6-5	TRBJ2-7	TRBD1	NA	CASSGQGIHEQYF	TGTGCCAGCAGTGGACAGGGAATCCACGAGCAGTACTTC
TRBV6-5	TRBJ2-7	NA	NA	CASSRRRQEPQYF	TGTGCCAGCAGTCGAAGACGACAGGAACCACAGTACTTC
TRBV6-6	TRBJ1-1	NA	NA	CASRRPEGVAFF	TGTGCCAGCAGGCGTCCAGAAGGGGTAGCTTTCTTT
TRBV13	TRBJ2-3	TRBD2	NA	CASSPGLAGGYLTHTQYF	TGTGCCAGCAGCCCCGGACTAGCGGGGGGCTACCTGACCCATACGCAGTATTTT
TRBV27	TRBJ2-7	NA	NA	CASRRIGQGLYEQYF	TGTGCCAGCAGGCGTATTGGGCAGGGGCTATACGAGCAGTACTTC
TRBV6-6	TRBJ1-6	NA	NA	CASSYSTGLQF	TGTGCCAGCAGTTACTCCACAGGACTTCAGTTT
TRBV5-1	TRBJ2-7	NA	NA	CASSLDRAYEQYF	TGCGCCAGCAGCTTGGACAGAGCCTACGAGCAGTACTTC
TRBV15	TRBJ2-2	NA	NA	CATSRDLHWELFF	TGTGCCACCAGCAGAGATCTTCATTGGGAGCTGTTTTTT
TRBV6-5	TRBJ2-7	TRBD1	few	CASGTEAYEQYF	TGTGCCTCCGGGACAGAAGCCTACGAGCAGTACTTC
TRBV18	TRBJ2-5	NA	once	CASSPWGGETQYF	TGTGCCAGCTCACCCTGGGGCGGGGAGACCCAGTACTTC
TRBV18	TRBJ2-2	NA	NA	CASSRTAIGNTGELFF	TGTGCCAGCTCTCGGACTGCTATCGGTAACACCGGGGAGCTGTTTTTT
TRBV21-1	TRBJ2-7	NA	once	CASSPRQGNRGLNYEQYF	TGTGCCAGCAGCCCTCGGCAAGGTAACAGGGGGCTTAACTACGAGCAGTACTTC
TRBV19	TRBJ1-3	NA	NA	CASSYRLISGNTIYF	TGTGCCAGTAGTTATAGACTGATCTCTGGAAACACCATATATTTT
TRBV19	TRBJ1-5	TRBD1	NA	CASSYGTGSQPQHF	TGTGCCAGTAGTTATGGGACAGGGAGCCAGCCCCAGCATTTT
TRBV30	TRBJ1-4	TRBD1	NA	CAWSPSRAGGRSANEKLFF	TGTGCCTGGAGTCCTTCCCGGGCAGGGGGCAGATCGGCTAATGAAAAACTGTTTTTT
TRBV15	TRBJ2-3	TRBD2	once	CATSRDRGGTDTQYF	TGTGCCACCAGCAGAGACCGGGGGGGCACAGATACGCAGTATTTT
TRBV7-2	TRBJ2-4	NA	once	CASSPREKRAKNIQYF	TGTGCCAGCAGCCCTCGGGAAAAGCGGGCCAAAAACATTCAGTACTTC
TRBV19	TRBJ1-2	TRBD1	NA	CASSIGRRGLLYGYTF	TGTGCCAGTAGTATAGGACGGAGGGGGCTCCTCTATGGCTACACCTTC
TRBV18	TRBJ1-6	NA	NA	CASSRQSGNSPLHF	TGTGCCAGCTCAAGGCAGTCAGGAAATTCACCCCTCCACTTT
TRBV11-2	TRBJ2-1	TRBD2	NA	CASSLGPSGATQFF	TGTGCCAGCAGCTTAGGTCCTAGCGGGGCCACTCAGTTCTTC
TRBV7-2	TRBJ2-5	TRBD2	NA	CASSFIAGGPGETQYF	TGTGCCAGCAGCTTTATAGCGGGAGGGCCTGGTGAGACCCAGTACTTC
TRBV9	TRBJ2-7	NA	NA	CASSPHLKPGLSYEQYF	TGTGCCAGCAGCCCCCACTTGAAACCGGGACTCTCCTACGAGCAGTACTTC
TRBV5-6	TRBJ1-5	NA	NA	CASSLAGGIQPQHF	TGTGCCAGCAGCTTGGCGGGGGGGATTCAGCCCCAGCATTTT
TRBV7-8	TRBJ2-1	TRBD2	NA	CASSLAGGFEQFF	TGTGCCAGCAGCTTAGCGGGGGGGTTTGAGCAGTTCTTC
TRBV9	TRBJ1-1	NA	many	CASSVEPGTPGIF	TGTGCCAGCAGCGTAGAGCCGGGCACACCCGGAATCTTT
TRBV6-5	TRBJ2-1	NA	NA	CASSQFSSYNEQFF	TGTGCCAGCAGTCAATTTTCCTCCTACAATGAGCAGTTCTTC
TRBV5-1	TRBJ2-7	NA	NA	CASSLAAGLYEQYF	TGCGCCAGCAGCTTGGCTGCAGGGCTCTACGAGCAGTACTTC
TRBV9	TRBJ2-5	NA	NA	CASSVGGQPQETQYF	TGTGCCAGCAGCGTAGGAGGACAGCCCCAAGAGACCCAGTACTTC